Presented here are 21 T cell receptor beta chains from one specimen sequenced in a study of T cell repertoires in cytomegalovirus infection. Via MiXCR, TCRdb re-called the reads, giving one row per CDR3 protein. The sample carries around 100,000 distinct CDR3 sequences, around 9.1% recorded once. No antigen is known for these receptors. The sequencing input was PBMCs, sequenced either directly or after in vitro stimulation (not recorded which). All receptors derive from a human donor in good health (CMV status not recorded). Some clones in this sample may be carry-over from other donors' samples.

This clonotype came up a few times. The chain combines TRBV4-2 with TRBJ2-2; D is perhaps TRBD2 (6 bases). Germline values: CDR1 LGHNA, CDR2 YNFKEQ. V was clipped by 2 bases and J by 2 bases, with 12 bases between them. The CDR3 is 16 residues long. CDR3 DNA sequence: TGTGCCAGCAGCCAATGGGGACTGGACAACACCGGGGAGCTGTTTTTT. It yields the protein CASSQWGLDNTGELFF.

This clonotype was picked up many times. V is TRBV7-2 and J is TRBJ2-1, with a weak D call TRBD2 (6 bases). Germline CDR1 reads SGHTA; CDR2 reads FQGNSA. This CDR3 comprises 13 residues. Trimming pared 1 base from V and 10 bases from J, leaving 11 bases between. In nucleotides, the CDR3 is TGTGCCAGCAGCTTAGAGGCGGGGCGGGAGCAGTTCTTC. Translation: CASSLEAGREQFF.

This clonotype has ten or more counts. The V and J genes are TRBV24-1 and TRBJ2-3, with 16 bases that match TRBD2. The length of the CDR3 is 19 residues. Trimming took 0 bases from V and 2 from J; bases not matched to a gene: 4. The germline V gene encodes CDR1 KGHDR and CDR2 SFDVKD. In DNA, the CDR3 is TGTGCCACCAGTGATTTGGGGACTAGCGGGAGGGGACTCACAGATACGCAGTATTTT. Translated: CATSDLGTSGRGLTDTQYF.

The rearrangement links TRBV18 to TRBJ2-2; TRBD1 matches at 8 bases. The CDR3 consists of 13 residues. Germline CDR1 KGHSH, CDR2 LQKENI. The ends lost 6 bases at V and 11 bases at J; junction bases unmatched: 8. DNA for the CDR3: TGTGCCAGCTCGTCGACAGGGGCGACTGAGCTGTTTTTT. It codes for CASSSTGATELFF.

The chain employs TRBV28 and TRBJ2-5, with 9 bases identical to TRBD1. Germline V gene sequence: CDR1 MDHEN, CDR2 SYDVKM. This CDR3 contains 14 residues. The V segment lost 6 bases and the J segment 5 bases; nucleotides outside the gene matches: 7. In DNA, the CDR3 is TGTGCCAGCAGCCCTGGGACAGGGCTGGAGACCCAGTACTTC. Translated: CASSPGTGLETQYF.

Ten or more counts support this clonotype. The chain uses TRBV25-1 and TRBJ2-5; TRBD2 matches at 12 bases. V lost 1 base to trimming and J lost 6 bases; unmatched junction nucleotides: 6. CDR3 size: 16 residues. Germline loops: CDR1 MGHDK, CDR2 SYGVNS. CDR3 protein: CASSESRLAGVQTQYF. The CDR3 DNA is TGTGCCAGCAGTGAATCTCGACTAGCGGGAGTGCAGACCCAGTACTTC. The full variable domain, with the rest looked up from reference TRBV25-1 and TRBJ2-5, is EADIYQTPRYLVIGTGKKITLECSQTMGHDKMYWYQQDPGMELHLIHYSYGVNSTEKGDLSSESTVSRIRTEHFPLTLESARPSHTSQYLCASSESRLAGVQTQYFGPGTRLLVL.

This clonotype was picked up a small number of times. CDR3 loop: CASRESRDQPQHF. The DNA of the CDR3 is TGTGCCAGCAGGGAAAGCAGGGATCAGCCCCAGCATTTT. The V call is TRBV6-5, the J call TRBJ1-5; a possible D gene is TRBD1 (5 bases). V lost 6 bases, J lost 5 bases, and 11 bases lay in between. CDR1 and CDR2 from the germline V gene are MNHEY and SVGAGI. This CDR3 region has 13 residues.

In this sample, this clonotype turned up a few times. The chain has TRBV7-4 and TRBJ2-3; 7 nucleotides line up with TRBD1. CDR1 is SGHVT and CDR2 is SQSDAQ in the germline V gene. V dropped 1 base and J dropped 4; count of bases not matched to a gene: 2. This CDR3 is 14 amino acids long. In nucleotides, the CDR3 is TGTGCCAGCAGCTTAGGGACAGGTTCAGATACGCAGTATTTT. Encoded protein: CASSLGTGSDTQYF.

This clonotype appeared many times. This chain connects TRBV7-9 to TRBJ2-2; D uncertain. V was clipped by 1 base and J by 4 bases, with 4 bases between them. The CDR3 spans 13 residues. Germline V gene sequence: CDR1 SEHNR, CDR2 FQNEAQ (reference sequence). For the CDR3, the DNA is TGTGCCAGCAGCTTAGGTCCCACCGGGGAGCTGTTTTTT. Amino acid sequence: CASSLGPTGELFF.

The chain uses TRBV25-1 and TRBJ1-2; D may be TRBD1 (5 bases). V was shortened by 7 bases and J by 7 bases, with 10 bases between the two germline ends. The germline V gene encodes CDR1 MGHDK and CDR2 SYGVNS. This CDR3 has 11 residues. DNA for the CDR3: TGTGCCAGCAATTACGGGGCTGGCTACACCTTC. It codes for CASNYGAGYTF.

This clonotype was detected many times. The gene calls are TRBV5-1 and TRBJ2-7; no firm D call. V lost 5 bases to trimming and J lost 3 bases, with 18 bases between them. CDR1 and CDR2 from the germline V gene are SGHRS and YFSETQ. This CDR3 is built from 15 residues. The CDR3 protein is CASREGRALSYEQYF. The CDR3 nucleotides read TGCGCCAGCAGAGAAGGCCGGGCCCTAAGCTACGAGCAGTACTTC.

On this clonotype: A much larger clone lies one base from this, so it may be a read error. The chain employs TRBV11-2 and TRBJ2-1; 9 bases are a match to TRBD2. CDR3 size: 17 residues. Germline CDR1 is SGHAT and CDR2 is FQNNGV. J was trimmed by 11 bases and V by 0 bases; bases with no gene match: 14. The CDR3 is CASSLEFSGRRGNKQFF. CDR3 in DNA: TGTGCCAGCAGCTTAGAGTTTAGCGGGAGAAGGGGGAATAAGCAGTTCTTC. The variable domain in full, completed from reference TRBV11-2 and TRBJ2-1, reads EAGVAQSPRYKIIEKRQSVAFWCNPISGHATLYWYQQILGQGPKLLIQFQNNGVVDDSQLPKDRFSAERLKGVDSTLKIQPAKLEDSAVYLCASSLEFSGRRGNKQFFGPGTRLTVL.

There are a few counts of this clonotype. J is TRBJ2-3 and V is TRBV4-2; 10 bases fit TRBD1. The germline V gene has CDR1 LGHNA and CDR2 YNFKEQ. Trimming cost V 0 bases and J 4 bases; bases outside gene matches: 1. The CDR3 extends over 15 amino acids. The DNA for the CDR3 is TGTGCCAGCAGCCAAGAGACAGGGGGCGCAGATACGCAGTATTTT. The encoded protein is CASSQETGGADTQYF.

The CDR3, as DNA: TGTGCCATCAGGGACCCCAGGATTTCTGGAAACACCATATATTTT. It codes for CAIRDPRISGNTIYF. The chain has TRBV10-3 and TRBJ1-3; D gene uncertain. This CDR3 region has 15 residues. V was clipped by 6 bases and J by 1 base, with 13 bases between them. The germline V gene has CDR1 ENHRY and CDR2 SYGVKD.

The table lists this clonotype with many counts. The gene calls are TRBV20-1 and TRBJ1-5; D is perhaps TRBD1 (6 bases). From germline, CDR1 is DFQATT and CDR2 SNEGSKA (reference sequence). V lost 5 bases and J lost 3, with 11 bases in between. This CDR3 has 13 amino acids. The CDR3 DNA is TGCAGTGCTTTGGGGGCGAACAATCAGCCCCAGCATTTT. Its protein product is CSALGANNQPQHF.

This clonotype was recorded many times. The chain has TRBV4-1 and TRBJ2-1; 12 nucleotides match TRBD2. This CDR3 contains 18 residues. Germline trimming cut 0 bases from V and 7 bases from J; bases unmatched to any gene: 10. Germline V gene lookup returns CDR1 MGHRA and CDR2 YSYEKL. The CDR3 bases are TGCGCCAGCAGCCAAGATTCCTCACTAGCGGGAGGTGGTAATGAGCAGTTCTTC. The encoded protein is CASSQDSSLAGGGNEQFF.

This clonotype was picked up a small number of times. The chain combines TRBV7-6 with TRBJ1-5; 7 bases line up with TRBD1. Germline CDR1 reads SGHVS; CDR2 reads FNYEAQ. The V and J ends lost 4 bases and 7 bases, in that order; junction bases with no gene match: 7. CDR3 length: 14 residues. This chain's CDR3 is CASSSTGAGQPQHF. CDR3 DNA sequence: TGTGCCAGCAGCTCCACAGGGGCAGGGCAGCCCCAGCATTTT. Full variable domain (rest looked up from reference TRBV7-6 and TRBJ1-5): GAGVSQSPRYKVTKRGQDVALRCDPISGHVSLYWYRQALGQGPEFLTYFNYEAQQDKSGLPNDRFSAERPEGSISTLTIQRTEQRDSAMYRCASSSTGAGQPQHFGDGTRLSIL.

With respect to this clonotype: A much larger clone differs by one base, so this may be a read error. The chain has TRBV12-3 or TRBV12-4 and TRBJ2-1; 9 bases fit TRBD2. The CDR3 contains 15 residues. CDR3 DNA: TGTGCCAGCAGTTTTTTAGCGGGAGCCTACAATGAGCAGGTCTTC. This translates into CASSFLAGAYNEQVF.

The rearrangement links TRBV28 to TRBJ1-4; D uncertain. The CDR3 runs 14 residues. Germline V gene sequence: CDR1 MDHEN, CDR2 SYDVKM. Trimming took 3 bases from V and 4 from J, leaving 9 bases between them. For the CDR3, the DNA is TGTGCCAGCAGTTTGGCAGTCCTTAATGAAAAACTGTTTTTT. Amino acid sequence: CASSLAVLNEKLFF.

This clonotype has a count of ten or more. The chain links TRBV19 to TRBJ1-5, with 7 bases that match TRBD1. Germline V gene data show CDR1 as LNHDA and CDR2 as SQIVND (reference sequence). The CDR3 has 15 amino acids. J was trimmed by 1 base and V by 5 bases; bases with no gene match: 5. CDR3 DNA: TGTGCCAGTAGTTCCGGGACAGCGAGCAATCAGCCCCAGCATTTT. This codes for CASSSGTASNQPQHF.

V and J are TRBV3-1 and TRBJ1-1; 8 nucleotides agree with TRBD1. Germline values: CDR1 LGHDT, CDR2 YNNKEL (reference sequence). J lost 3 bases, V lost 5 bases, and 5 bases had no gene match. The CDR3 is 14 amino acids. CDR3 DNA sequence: TGTGCCAGCAGCGTCCAGACAGGGGACACTGAAGCTTTCTTT. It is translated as CASSVQTGDTEAFF.